This T cell receptor (beta chain) was identified during a study of blood T cell repertoires in COVID-19. Turning to the study itself: Samples taken during acute and convalescent COVID-19 were collected in the United States, Italy and Spain. T cells, B-cell-depleted T cells, or PBMCs provided the cDNA or gDNA that served as material.

In the authors' methods: Amplification of reference gene primers provided the estimated nucleated cell counts. Only in-frame clones appear in the TCRdb table, and some are missing; sequencing was by immunoSEQ multiplex PCR. Clonal size and the V and J genes are those of that table, whereas D and trimming came from the DNA. The sample lists some 100,000 clones; roughly 78% were seen once. V dropped 1 base and J dropped 5 bases, with 5 bases sitting between them. The germline V gene has CDR1 MGHRA and CDR2 YSYEKL. This CDR3 comprises 13 residues. This clone occurred a few times. The sequence derives from a man aged 45 to 65 with active or convalescent COVID-19. Sequenced sample: peripheral blood. The chain carries TRBV4-1 and TRBJ2-2, with a weak D call TRBD2 (5 bases). CDR3 sequence (DNA): TGCGCCAGCAGCCAAGGGGAGACCGGGGAGCTGTTTTTT. Its translation is CASSQGETGELFF.